Each of the 27 T cell receptor beta chains below was sequenced from the same sample in a study of blood T cells in healthy people across ages. The second PCR ran 7 to 11 cycles with a sample-barcoded 5' primer and J-beta primers. TCRdb used MiXCR to reprocess the 5' RACE reads, holding one entry per CDR3 protein. The sample lists over a million distinct CDR3 sequences, around 59% occurring once. The sample consisted of blood. These receptors were obtained from a man aged 18 to 30 in good health.

This rearrangement joins TRBV20-1 to TRBJ1-4; no clear D. The CDR3 runs to 15 residues. Germline CDR1 and CDR2: DFQATT and SNEGSKA (reference sequence). Trimming removed 6 bases from V and 0 bases from J, with 14 bases in between. CDR3 DNA sequence: TGCAGTGCCTCAGCCGGGGAGTCAACTAATGAAAAACTGTTTTTT. Its protein is CSASAGESTNEKLFF.

The chain couples TRBV24-1 to TRBJ2-1, with TRBD1 identical over 7 bases. V shed 0 bases, J shed 7 bases, and the junction held 5 bases outside the gene matches. The length of the CDR3 is 15 residues. Germline CDR1 reads KGHDR; CDR2 reads SFDVKD. CDR3 bases: TGTGCCACCAGTGATTTGACGGACAGGTCTAATGAGCAGTTCTTC. As protein: CATSDLTDRSNEQFF.

V is TRBV2 and J is TRBJ2-5, with D perhaps assigned TRBD1 or TRBD2 (7 bases each). There are 14 residues in the CDR3. From germline, CDR1 is SNHLY and CDR2 FYNNEI. V was clipped by 7 bases and J by 11 bases, with 23 bases between them. The DNA of the CDR3 is TGTGCCAGCAACTACAGGGGCGGGGGTAATGAGCAGTACTTC. Translation gives CASNYRGGGNEQYF.

The V call is TRBV14, the J call TRBJ2-1; maybe TRBD2 (6 bases). Germline values: CDR1 SGHDN, CDR2 FVKESK. The germline V and J ends were trimmed by 4 bases and 5 bases, with 12 bases remaining between them. The CDR3 runs to 14 residues. The CDR3 protein is CASSRFGGHNEQFF. The CDR3, as DNA: TGTGCCAGCAGCCGATTTGGAGGGCACAATGAGCAGTTCTTC.

The chain uses TRBV6-5 and TRBJ1-1, with D maybe TRBD1 (6 bases). Germline loops: CDR1 MNHEY, CDR2 SVGAGI. V gave up 2 bases and J gave up 1 base, with 11 bases separating them. CDR3 length: 15 residues. Here the CDR3 DNA reads TGTGCCAGCAGTTACCTCTCACAGGGGAACACTGAAGCTTTCTTT. The encoded protein is CASSYLSQGNTEAFF.

Note on this clonotype: An end of the junction does not agree with germline; a read error may underlie this. This chain uses TRBV6-6 with TRBJ1-2; no firm D call. Germline CDR1 MNHNY, CDR2 SVGAGI (reference sequence). This CDR3 spans 14 amino acids. The CDR3 DNA reads TGTGCCAGCAGTTACGAACCCAATGTCTATGGCCACACCTTC. Its protein is CASSYEPNVYGHTF.

V and J are TRBV11-2 and TRBJ2-5, with unresolved D. CDR1 and CDR2 (germline): SGHAT, FQNNGV. V was cut by 5 bases and J by 11 bases, with 15 bases left in between. The CDR3 runs 12 residues. The CDR3 nucleotides read TGTGCCAGCAGCCACGGTGGTTCTGAGCAGTACTTC. This encodes CASSHGGSEQYF.

This rearrangement joins TRBV6-2 or TRBV6-3 to TRBJ2-1; 10 bases agree with TRBD1. Germline CDR1 MNHEY, CDR2 SVGEGT. This CDR3 is built from 18 residues. With 6 bases clipped from V and 0 bases from J, the junction kept 11 bases outside the gene matches. In nucleotides, the CDR3 is TGTGCCAGCAGCCGGGACAGGGGTTACTCGTACTCCTACAATGAGCAGTTCTTC. This sequence encodes CASSRDRGYSYSYNEQFF.

This chain joins TRBV7-9 and TRBJ2-7, with a weak D call TRBD1 (6 bases). Germline CDR1 SEHNR, CDR2 FQNEAQ (reference sequence). This CDR3 has 16 amino acids. V was cut by 5 bases and J by 5 bases, with 22 bases left in between. The CDR3 reads CASSGETGRDIDEQYF. The CDR3 nucleotides read TGTGCCAGCAGCGGCGAAACAGGGAGAGATATCGACGAGCAGTACTTC.

The chain couples TRBV12-3 or TRBV12-4 to TRBJ2-1; a possible D gene is TRBD2 (5 bases). The CDR3 is made up of 15 amino acids. V was clipped by 5 bases and J by 4 bases, with 15 bases between them. CDR3 amino acids: CASSHSGLRYNEQFF. CDR3 bases: TGTGCCAGCAGTCACAGCGGACTTAGGTACAATGAGCAGTTCTTC.

The CDR3 spells CASSLGADLAKNIQYF. In DNA form, the CDR3 reads TGTGCCAGCAGCTTAGGGGCAGATCTAGCCAAAAACATTCAGTACTTC. The V gene is TRBV11-2, the J gene TRBJ2-4; D is unclear. V lost 1 base to trimming and J lost 0 bases, with 10 bases between them. Germline V lookup: CDR1 SGHAT, CDR2 FQNNGV. This CDR3 spans 16 amino acids.

The chain couples TRBV7-8 to TRBJ2-3, with D possibly being TRBD2 (5 bases). Looked up from germline, CDR1 is SGHVS and CDR2 is FQNEAQ. The V and J ends lost 4 bases and 2 bases respectively, with 13 bases between them. There are 15 residues in the CDR3. CDR3 sequence: CASSSEERTTDTQYF. CDR3 nucleotide sequence: TGTGCCAGCAGCTCGGAAGAGCGGACCACAGATACGCAGTATTTT.

Comments on this clonotype: One end of the junction does not line up with germline, which may come from a read error. The chain recombines TRBV3-1 with TRBJ2-3; tentatively, D is TRBD1 (5 bases). The germline V gene encodes CDR1 LGHDT and CDR2 YNNKEL (reference sequence). CDR3 length: 16 amino acids. CDR3 in DNA: TGTGCCGGCAGCCAAGGGTTGGGGCACAGCACAGATACGCAGTATTTT. Amino acids: CAGSQGLGHSTDTQYF.

This chain joins TRBV10-3 and TRBJ2-3; 14 bases agree with TRBD2. Looked up from germline, CDR1 is ENHRY and CDR2 is SYGVKD. The CDR3 consists of 16 residues. With V trimmed by 6 bases and J by 5 bases, 7 bases remained unmatched. The CDR3 reads CAIRLTSGGAEDTQYF. The CDR3 DNA reads as TGTGCCATCAGGTTGACTAGCGGGGGGGCAGAAGATACGCAGTATTTT.

The chain carries TRBV3-1 and TRBJ2-5; perhaps TRBD1 as D (5 bases). CDR1 LGHDT and CDR2 YNNKEL come from the germline V gene (reference sequence). V lost 0 bases and J 6 bases, leaving 14 bases between the germline ends. There are 15 residues in the CDR3. The CDR3 DNA is TGTGCCAGCAGCCAAGATACGTGGGGCAGGAAGACCCAGTACTTC. Amino acids: CASSQDTWGRKTQYF.

The chain couples TRBV21-1 to TRBJ2-3; the D call of TRBD2 is as the table states it, not checked on the DNA. TRBV21-1 is a documented pseudogene. The CDR3 totals 16 residues. CDR3 in amino acids: CASSKRAGSLPDTQYF. The CDR3 DNA follows: TGTGCCAGCAGCAAAAGAGCGGGAAGCTTACCGGATACGCAGTATTTT.

This chain joins TRBV2 and TRBJ2-3; D not resolved. This CDR3 comprises 13 residues. V was shortened by 1 base and J by 4 bases, with 6 bases between the two germline ends. Germline values: CDR1 SNHLY, CDR2 FYNNEI. Here the CDR3 DNA reads TGTGCCAGCAGTGAAGGAGTTTCAGATACGCAGTATTTT. It specifies CASSEGVSDTQYF.

The chain joins TRBV12-3 or TRBV12-4 to TRBJ2-6, with D unresolved. The CDR3 has 14 residues. V was clipped by 5 bases and J by 0 bases, with 5 bases between them. CDR3 amino acids: CASSKDSGANVLTF. The CDR3 DNA reads as TGTGCCAGCAGTAAAGACTCTGGGGCCAACGTCCTGACTTTC.

This clonotype has a handful of counts. The CDR3 DNA follows: TGCAGTGCTAGAGATAAGAACAGGGGAGTATGGGAGCAGTACTTC. Translated, it gives CSARDKNRGVWEQYF. This chain connects TRBV20-1 to TRBJ2-5; 7 bases align to TRBD1. The CDR3 is 15 amino acids. Germline V gives CDR1 DFQATT, CDR2 SNEGSKA (reference sequence). V trimming: 0 bases; J trimming: 11 bases; junction bases outside the gene matches: 15.

This clonotype has just a few counts. The rearrangement uses TRBV4-2 and TRBJ1-6; 8 bases map to TRBD1. Trimming took 3 bases from V and 10 from J; bases not matched to a gene: 8. Germline V gives CDR1 LGHNA, CDR2 YNFKEQ. This CDR3 has 15 amino acids. CDR3 sequence (DNA): TGTGCCAGCAGCCAGGATACAGGGGGTGAATCACCCCTCCACTTT. Amino acids: CASSQDTGGESPLHF.

In this sample, this clonotype turned up once. The rearrangement uses TRBV4-1 and TRBJ2-2, with 12 bases aligning to TRBD2. The CDR3 contains 15 residues. After removal of 8 bases from V and 8 bases from J, the junction contained 9 bases not matched to a gene. In germline, CDR1 is MGHRA, CDR2 YSYEKL. The CDR3 region has the DNA TGCGCCAGCCGGGGACTAGCGGGCTATCCGGGGGAGCTGTTTTTT. This encodes CASRGLAGYPGELFF.

The rearrangement links TRBV27 to TRBJ1-1, with D perhaps matching TRBD1 (5 bases). The CDR3 loop spans 12 amino acids. V lost 10 bases and J lost 4, with 13 bases in between. The germline V gene has CDR1 MNHEY and CDR2 SMNVEV (reference sequence). For the CDR3, the DNA is TGTGCCATCGGACCCGGGGGCACTGAAGCTTTCTTT. It translates to CAIGPGGTEAFF.

V is TRBV20-1 and J is TRBJ2-1; weak D call: TRBD2 (6 bases). Looked up from germline, CDR1 is DFQATT and CDR2 is SNEGSKA (reference sequence). The CDR3 totals 15 residues. V lost 6 bases, J lost 6 bases, and 21 bases lay in between. DNA for the CDR3: TGCAGTGCCCGGCGAGGCGGGACTCGCGTCAATGAGCAGTTCTTC. Its translation: CSARRGGTRVNEQFF.

This sequence joins TRBV20-1 and TRBJ2-1; TRBD2 aligns across 7 bases. In germline, CDR1 is DFQATT, CDR2 SNEGSKA (reference sequence). The CDR3 spans 15 residues. Trimming cost V 4 bases and J 4 bases; bases outside gene matches: 10. The CDR3 sequence is CSANDPGLIYNEQFF. CDR3 DNA sequence: TGCAGTGCTAACGACCCGGGACTAATATACAATGAGCAGTTCTTC.

Comments on this clonotype: The germline gene is not matched at one end of the junction; a read error may be the cause. This rearrangement joins TRBV29-1 to TRBJ2-5; D may be TRBD1 (6 bases). This CDR3 comprises 14 residues. Looked up from germline, CDR1 is SQVTM and CDR2 is ANQGSEA. CDR3: CGVENRDVQETQYF. DNA for the CDR3: TGCGGCGTTGAGAACAGGGATGTCCAAGAGACCCAGTACTTC.

This chain links TRBV20-1 with TRBJ2-7; TRBD1 matches at 7 bases. V shed 5 bases, J shed 10 bases, and the junction held 11 bases outside the gene matches. Germline V lookup: CDR1 DFQATT, CDR2 SNEGSKA (reference sequence). This CDR3 spans 12 amino acids. Here the CDR3 DNA reads TGCAGTGCTGATCCGGGACAGAAGGCCCAGTACTTC. Protein sequence: CSADPGQKAQYF.

This clonotype was counted once. V and J are TRBV7-2 and TRBJ2-1, with D possibly matching TRBD2 (6 bases). With the DNA end fitting TRBJ2-7 better, the J assignment may be wrong. The CDR3 runs to 16 residues. In germline, CDR1 is SGHTA, CDR2 FQGNSA. The CDR3 DNA reads TGTGCCAGCAGCTTAGAGGGGAGGAGCTCCTACAATGAGCAGTACTTC. It is translated as CASSLEGRSSYNEQYF.